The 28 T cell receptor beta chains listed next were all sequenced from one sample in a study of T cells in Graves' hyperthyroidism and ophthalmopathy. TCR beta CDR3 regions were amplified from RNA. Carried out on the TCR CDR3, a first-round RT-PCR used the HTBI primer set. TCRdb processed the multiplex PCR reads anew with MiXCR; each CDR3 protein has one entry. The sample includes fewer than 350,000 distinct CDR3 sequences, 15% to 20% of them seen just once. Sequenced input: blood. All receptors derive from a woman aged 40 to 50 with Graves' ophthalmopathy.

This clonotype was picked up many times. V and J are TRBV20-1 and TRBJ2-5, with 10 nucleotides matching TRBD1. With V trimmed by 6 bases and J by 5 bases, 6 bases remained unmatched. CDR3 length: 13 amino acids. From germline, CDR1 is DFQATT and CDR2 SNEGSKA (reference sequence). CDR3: CSAWDRGRETQYF. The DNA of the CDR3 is TGCAGTGCCTGGGACAGGGGACGGGAGACCCAGTACTTC.

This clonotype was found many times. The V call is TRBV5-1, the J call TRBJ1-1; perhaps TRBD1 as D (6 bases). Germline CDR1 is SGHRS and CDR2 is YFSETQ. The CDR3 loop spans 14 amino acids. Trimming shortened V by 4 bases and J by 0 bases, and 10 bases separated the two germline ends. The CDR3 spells CASSHRDMNTEAFF. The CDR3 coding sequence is TGCGCCAGCAGCCACAGGGATATGAACACTGAAGCTTTCTTT.

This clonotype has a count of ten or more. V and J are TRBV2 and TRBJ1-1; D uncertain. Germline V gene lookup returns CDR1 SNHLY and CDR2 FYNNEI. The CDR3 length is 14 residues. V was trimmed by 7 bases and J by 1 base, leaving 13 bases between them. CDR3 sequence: CASILRGGNTEAFF. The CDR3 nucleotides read TGTGCCAGCATCCTCAGAGGAGGGAACACTGAAGCTTTCTTT.

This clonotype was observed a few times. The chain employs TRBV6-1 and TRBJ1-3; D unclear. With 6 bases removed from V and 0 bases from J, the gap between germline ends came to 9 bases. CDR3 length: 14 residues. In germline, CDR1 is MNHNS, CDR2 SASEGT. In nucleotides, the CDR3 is TGTGCCAGCAGGGCAGGCCACTCTGGAAACACCATATATTTT. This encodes CASRAGHSGNTIYF.

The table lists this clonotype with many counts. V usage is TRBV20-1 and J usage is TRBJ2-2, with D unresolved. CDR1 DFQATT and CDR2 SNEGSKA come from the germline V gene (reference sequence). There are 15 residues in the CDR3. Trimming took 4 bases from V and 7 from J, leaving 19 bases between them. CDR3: CSATADRADVGELFF. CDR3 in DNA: TGCAGTGCTACGGCCGATAGGGCGGATGTCGGGGAGCTGTTTTTT.

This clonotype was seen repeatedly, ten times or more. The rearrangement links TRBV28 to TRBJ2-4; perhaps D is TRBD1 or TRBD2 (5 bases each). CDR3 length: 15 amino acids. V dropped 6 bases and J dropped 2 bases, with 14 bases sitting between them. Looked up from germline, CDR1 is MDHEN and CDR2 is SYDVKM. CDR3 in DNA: TGTGCCAGCAGCCCCCCGGGGCCGACCAAAAACATTCAGTACTTC. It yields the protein CASSPPGPTKNIQYF.

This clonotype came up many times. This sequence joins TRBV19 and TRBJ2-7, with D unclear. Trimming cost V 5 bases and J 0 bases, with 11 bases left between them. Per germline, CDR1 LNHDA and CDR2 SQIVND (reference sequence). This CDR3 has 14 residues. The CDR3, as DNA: TGTGCCAGTAGTCGGTTGGACGGCTCCTACGAGCAGTACTTC. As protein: CASSRLDGSYEQYF. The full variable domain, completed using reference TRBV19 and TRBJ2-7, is DGGITQSPKYLFRKEGQNVTLSCEQNLNHDAMYWYRQDPGQGLRLIYYSQIVNDFQKGDIAEGYSVSREKKESFPLTVTSAQKNPTAFYLCASSRLDGSYEQYFGPGTRLTVT.

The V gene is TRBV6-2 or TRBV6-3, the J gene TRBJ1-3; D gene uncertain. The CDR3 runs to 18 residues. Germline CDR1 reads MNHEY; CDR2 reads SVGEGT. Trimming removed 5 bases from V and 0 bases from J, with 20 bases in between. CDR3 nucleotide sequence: TGTGCCAGCAGTCCTCGGAGCGGACGGCTAAGCTCTGGAAACACCATATATTTT. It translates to CASSPRSGRLSSGNTIYF.

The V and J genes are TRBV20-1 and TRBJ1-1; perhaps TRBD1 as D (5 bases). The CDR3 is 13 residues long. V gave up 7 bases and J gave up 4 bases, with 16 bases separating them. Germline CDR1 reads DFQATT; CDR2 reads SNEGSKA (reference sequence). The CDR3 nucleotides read TGCAGTGTTCAGGGCAGGGTTAGCACTGAAGCTTTCTTT. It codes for CSVQGRVSTEAFF.

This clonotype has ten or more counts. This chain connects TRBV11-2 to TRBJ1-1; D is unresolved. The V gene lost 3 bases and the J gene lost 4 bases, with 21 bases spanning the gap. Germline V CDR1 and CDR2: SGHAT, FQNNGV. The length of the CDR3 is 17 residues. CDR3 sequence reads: CASSFGNPTGLGTEAFF. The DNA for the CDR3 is TGTGCCAGCAGCTTCGGTAACCCCACTGGTCTGGGCACTGAAGCTTTCTTT.

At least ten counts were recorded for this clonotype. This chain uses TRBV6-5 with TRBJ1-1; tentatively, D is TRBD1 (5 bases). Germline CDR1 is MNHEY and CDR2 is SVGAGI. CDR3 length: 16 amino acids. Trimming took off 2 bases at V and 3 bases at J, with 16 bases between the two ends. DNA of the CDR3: TGTGCCAGCAGTTACAAGGCGATGGGGCAGGACACTGAAGCTTTCTTT. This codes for CASSYKAMGQDTEAFF.

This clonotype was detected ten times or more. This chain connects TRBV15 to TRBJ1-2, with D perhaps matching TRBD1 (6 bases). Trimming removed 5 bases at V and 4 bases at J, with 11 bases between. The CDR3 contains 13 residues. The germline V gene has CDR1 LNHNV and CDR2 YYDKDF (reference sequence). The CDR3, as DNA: TGTGCCACCAGCCCTAGGGGGGTCTATGGCTACACCTTC. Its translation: CATSPRGVYGYTF.

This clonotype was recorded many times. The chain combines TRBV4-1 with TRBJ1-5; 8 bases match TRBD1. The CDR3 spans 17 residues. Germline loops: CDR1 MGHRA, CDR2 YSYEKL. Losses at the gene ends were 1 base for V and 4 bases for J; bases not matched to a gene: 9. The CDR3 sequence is CASSQAIGTGPNQPQHF. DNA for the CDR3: TGCGCCAGCAGCCAAGCTATAGGGACAGGCCCGAATCAGCCCCAGCATTTT.

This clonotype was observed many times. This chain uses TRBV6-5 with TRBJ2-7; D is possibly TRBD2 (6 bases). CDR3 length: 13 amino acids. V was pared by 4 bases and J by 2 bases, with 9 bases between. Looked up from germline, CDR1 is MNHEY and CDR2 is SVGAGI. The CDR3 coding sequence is TGTGCCAGCAGTTTTGGAGGGCCCTACGAGCAGTACTTC. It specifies CASSFGGPYEQYF.

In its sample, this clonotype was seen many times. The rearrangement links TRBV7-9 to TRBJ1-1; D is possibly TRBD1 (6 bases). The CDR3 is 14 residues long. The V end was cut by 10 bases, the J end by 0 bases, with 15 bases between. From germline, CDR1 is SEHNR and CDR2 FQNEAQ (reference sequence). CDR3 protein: CATRKRGMNTEAFF. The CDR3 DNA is TGTGCCACCCGGAAGAGGGGGATGAACACTGAAGCTTTCTTT.

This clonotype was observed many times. The CDR3 spells CASSYLGLAGLYEQYF. CDR3 sequence (DNA): TGTGCCAGCAGTTACCTCGGACTAGCGGGGTTATACGAGCAGTACTTC. This rearrangement joins TRBV6-2 or TRBV6-3 to TRBJ2-7; 12 bases agree with TRBD2. V lost 2 bases and J lost 4; bases outside the gene matches: 6. The germline V gene has CDR1 MNHEY and CDR2 SVGEGT. The CDR3 length is 16 residues.

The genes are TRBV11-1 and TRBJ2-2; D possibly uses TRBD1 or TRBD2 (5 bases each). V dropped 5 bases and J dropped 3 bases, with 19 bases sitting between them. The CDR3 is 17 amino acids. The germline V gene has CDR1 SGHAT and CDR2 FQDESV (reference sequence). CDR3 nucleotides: TGTGCCAGCAGCCTAGGAGCCCGGGACGCGGACACCGGGGAGCTGTTTTTT. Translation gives CASSLGARDADTGELFF.

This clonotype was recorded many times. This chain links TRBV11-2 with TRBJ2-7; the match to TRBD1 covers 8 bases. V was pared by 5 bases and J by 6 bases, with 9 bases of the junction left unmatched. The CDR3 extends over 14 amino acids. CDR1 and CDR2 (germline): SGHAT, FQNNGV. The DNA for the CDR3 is TGTGCCAGCAGCGCCTTGACAGGGGTTCGCGAGCAGTACTTC. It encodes CASSALTGVREQYF.

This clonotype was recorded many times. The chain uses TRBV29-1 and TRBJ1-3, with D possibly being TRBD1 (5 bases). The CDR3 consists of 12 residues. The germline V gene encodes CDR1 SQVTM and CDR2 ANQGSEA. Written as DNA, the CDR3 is TGCCAGACGGCGGGACGAGGAAACACCATATATTTT. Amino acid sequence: CQTAGRGNTIYF.

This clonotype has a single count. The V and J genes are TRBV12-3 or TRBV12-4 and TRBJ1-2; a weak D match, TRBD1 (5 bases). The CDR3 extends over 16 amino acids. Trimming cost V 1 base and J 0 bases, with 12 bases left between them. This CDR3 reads CASSLVGSGPNYGYTF. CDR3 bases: TGTGCCAGCAGTTTAGTAGGCTCAGGGCCTAACTATGGCTACACCTTC.

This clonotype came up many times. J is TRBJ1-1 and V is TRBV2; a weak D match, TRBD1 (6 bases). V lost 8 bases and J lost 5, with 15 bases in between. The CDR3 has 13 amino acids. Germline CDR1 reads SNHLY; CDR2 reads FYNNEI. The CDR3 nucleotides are TGTGCCAGCCCCTACAGGGTAGGTACTGAAGCTTTCTTT. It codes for CASPYRVGTEAFF.

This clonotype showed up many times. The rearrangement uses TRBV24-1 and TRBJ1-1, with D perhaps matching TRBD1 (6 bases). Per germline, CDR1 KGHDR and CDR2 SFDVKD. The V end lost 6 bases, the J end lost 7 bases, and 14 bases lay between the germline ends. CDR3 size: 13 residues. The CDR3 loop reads CATSTGGWGEAFF. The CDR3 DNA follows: TGTGCCACCAGTACGGGGGGCTGGGGTGAAGCTTTCTTT.

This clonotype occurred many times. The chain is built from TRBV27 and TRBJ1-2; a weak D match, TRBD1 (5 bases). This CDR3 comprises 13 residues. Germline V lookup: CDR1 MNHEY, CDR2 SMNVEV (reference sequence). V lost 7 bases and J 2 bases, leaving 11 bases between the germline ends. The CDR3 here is CASKQGANYGYTF. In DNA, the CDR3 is TGTGCCAGCAAGCAAGGGGCCAACTATGGCTACACCTTC.

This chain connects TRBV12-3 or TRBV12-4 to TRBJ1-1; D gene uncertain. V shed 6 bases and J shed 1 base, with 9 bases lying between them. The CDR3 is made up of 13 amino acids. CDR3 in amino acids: CASRGLTNTEAFF. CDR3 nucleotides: TGTGCCAGCAGAGGACTTACGAACACTGAAGCTTTCTTT.

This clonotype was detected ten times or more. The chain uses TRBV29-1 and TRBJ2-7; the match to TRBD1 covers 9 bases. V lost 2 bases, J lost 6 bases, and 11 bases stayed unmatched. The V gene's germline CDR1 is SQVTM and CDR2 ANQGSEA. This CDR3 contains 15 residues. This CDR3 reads CSVERLGQGSGEQYF. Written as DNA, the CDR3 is TGCAGCGTTGAACGTCTCGGACAGGGGTCGGGCGAGCAGTACTTC.

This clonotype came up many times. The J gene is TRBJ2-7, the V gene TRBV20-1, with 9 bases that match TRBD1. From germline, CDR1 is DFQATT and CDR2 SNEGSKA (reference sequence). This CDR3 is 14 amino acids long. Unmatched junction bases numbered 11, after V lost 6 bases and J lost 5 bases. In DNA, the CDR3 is TGCAGTGCGAGTGAAACCTGGACAGGGGACGAGCAGTACTTC. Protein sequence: CSASETWTGDEQYF.

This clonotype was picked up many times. The chain's CDR3 is CASSLIPGQVNTEAFF. CDR3 DNA: TGCGCCAGCAGCCTGATTCCGGGACAGGTCAACACTGAAGCTTTCTTT. The gene calls are TRBV4-1 and TRBJ1-1; 8 positions match TRBD1. V lost 4 bases to trimming and J lost 2 bases; unmatched junction nucleotides: 9. In germline, CDR1 is MGHRA, CDR2 YSYEKL. The CDR3 runs to 16 residues.

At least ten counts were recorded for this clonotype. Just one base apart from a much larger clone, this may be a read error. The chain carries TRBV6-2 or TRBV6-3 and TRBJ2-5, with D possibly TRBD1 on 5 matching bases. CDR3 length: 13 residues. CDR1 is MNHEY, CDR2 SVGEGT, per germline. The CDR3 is CASSYTGIETRYF. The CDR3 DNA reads TGTGCCAGCAGTTACACAGGAATCGAGACCCGGTACTTC.